The TCR beta chain under discussion was sequenced for a study of T cell responses to AZD1222 COVID-19 vaccine. The CDR3 has 14 residues. V lost 3 bases and J 2 bases, leaving 10 bases between the germline ends. Looked up from germline, CDR1 is MGHDK and CDR2 is SYGVNS. About this clone itself: Its antigen is still unknown.

Profiling relied on immunoSEQ multiplex PCR, and the TCRdb table lists in-frame clones only, not all of them. The repertoire holds over 100,000 clones, about 90% seen once, with around 7% in the top ten. Overall study findings and caveats: AZD1222 recipients seropositive at baseline numbered only six. Vaccine-related CD4 TCRs covered spike, predominating at 160-218 and 743-854. After the peak T cell response, and only then, were repertoires sampled. Increases in Spike-specific TCR breadth and depth were seen after two AZD1222 doses.

This sample comprised peripheral blood, obtained on day 0 of AZD1222 vaccination. This chain links TRBV25-1 with TRBJ2-5; no firm D call. This receptor was identified in an adult in good health. The CDR3: CASSDALSQETQYF. CDR3 bases: TGTGCCAGCAGTGATGCGCTTTCGCAAGAGACCCAGTACTTC.